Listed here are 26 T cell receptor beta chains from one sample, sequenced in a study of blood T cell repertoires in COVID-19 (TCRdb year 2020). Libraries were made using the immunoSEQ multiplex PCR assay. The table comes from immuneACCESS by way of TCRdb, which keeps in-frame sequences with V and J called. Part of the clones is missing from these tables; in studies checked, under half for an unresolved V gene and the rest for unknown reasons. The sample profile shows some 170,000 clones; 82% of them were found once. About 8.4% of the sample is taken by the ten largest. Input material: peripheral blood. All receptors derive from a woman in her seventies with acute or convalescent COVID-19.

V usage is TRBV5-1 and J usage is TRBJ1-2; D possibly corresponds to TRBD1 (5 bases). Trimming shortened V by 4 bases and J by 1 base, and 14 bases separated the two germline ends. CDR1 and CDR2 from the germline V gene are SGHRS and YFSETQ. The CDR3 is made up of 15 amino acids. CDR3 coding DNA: TGCGCCAGCAGCCCCGACAGTCCATTTAACTATGGCTACACCTTC. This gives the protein CASSPDSPFNYGYTF.

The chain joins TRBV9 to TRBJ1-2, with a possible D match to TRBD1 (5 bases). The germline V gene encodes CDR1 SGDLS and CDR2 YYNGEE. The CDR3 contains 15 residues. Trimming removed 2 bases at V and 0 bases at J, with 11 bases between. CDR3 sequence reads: CASSVEGRANYGYTF. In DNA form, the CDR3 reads TGTGCCAGCAGCGTGGAGGGGCGAGCTAACTATGGCTACACCTTC.

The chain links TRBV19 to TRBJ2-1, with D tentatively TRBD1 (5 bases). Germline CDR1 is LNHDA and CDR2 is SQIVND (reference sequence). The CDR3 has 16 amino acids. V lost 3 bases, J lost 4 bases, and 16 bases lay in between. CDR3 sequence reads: CASSMEAGWAYNEQFF. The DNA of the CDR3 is TGTGCCAGTAGTATGGAAGCAGGGTGGGCTTACAATGAGCAGTTCTTC.

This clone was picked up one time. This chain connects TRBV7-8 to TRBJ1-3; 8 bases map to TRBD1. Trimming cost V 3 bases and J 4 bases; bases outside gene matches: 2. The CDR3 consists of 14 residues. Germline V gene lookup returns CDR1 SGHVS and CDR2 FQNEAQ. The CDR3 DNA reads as TGTGCCAGCAGCTTCAGGGGGCGCGGAAACACCATATATTTT. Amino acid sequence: CASSFRGRGNTIYF.

The CDR3 DNA reads TGTGCCAGCAGCTTAGGGGGGTTCCAAGAGACCCAGTACTTC. It specifies CASSLGGFQETQYF. The rearrangement joins TRBV7-3 to TRBJ2-5; TRBD2 is a possible D gene (6 bases). V was shortened by 2 bases and J by 1 base, with 8 bases between the two germline ends. The V gene's germline CDR1 is SGHTA and CDR2 FQGTGA. There are 14 residues in the CDR3. Supplemented by reference TRBV7-3 and TRBJ2-5, the full variable domain reads GAGVSQTPSNKVTEKGKYVELRCDPISGHTALYWYRQSLGQGPEFLIYFQGTGAADDSGLPNDRFFAVRPEGSVSTLKIQRTERGDSAVYLCASSLGGFQETQYFGPGTRLLVL.

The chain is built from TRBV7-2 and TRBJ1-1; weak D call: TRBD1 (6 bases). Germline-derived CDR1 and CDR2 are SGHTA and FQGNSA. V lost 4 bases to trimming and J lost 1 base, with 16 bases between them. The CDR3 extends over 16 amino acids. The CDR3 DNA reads TGTGCCAGCAGCTCCAGACAGGTTTGGACGAACACTGAAGCTTTCTTT. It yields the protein CASSSRQVWTNTEAFF.

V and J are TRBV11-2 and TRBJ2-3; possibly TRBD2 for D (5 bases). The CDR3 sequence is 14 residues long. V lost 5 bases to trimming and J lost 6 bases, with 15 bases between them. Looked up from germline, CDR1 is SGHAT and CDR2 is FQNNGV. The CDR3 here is CASSLRTWTDTQYF. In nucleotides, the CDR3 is TGTGCCAGCAGCCTTCGGACTTGGACGGATACGCAGTATTTT.

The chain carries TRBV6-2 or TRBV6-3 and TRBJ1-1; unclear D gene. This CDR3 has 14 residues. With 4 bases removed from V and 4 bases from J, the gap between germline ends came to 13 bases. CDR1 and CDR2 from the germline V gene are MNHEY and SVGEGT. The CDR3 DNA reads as TGTGCCAGCAGTTTTTCCGGGTGGCGCACTGAAGCTTTCTTT. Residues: CASSFSGWRTEAFF.

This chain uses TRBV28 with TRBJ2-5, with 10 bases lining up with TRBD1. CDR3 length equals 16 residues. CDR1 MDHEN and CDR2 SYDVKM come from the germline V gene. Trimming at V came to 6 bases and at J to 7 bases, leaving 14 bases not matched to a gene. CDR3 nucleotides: TGTGCCAGCAGCTCTCCGGGACAGGGGATGGGGGGGACCCAGTACTTC. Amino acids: CASSSPGQGMGGTQYF.

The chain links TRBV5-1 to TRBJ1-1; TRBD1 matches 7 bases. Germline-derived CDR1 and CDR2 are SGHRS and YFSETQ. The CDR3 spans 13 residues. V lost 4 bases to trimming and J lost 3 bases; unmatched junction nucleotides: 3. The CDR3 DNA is TGCGCCAGCAGCGCGACAGGGTACACTGAAGCTTTCTTT. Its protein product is CASSATGYTEAFF.

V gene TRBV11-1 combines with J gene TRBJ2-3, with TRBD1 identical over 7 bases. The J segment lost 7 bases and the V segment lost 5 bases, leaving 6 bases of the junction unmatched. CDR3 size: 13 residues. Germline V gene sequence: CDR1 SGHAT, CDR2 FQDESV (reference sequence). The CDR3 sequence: CASSGRGMNTQYF. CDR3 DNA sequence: TGTGCCAGCAGCGGCAGGGGGATGAATACGCAGTATTTT.

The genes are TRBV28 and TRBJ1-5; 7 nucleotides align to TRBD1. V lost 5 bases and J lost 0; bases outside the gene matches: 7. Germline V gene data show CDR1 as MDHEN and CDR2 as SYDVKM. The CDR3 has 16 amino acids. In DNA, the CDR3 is TGTGCCAGCAGTCCAGGGGGGTGGTATAGCAATCAGCCCCAGCATTTT. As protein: CASSPGGWYSNQPQHF.

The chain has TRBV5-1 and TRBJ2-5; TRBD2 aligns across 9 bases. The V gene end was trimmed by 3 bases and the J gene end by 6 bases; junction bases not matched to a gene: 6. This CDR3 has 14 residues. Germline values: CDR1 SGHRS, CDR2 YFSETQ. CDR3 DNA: TGCGCCAGCAGCTATAGCGGGAGAGGACAGACCCAGTACTTC. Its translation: CASSYSGRGQTQYF.

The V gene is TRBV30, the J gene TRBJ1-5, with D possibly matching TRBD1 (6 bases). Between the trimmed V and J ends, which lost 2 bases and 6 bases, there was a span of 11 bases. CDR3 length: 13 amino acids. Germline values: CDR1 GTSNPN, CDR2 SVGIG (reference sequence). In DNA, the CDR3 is TGTGCCTGGAGTTACAGGGAGGGTCAGCCCCAGCATTTT. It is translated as CAWSYREGQPQHF. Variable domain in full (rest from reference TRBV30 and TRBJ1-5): SQTIHQWPATLVQPVGSPLSLECTVEGTSNPNLYWYRQAAGRGLQLLFYSVGIGQISSEVPQNLSASRPQDRQFILSSKKLLLSDSGFYLCAWSYREGQPQHFGDGTRLSIL.

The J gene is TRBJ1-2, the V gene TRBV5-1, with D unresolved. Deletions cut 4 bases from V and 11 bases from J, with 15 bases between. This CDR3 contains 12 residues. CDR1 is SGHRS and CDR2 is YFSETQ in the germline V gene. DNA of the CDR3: TGCGCCAGCAGCCCACCTTCAACCGAGTACACCTTC. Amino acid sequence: CASSPPSTEYTF.

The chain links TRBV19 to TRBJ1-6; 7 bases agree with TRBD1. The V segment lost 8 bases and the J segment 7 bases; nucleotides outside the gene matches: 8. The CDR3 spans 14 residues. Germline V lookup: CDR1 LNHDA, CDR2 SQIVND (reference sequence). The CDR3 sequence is CASCLQGRNSPLHF. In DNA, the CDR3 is TGTGCCAGTTGCCTACAGGGGAGGAATTCACCCCTCCACTTT. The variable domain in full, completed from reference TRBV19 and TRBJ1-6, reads DGGITQSPKYLFRKEGQNVTLSCEQNLNHDAMYWYRQDPGQGLRLIYYSQIVNDFQKGDIAEGYSVSREKKESFPLTVTSAQKNPTAFYLCASCLQGRNSPLHFGNGTRLTVT.

The CDR3 is CASSRGQGVGNYGYTF. DNA for the CDR3: TGTGCCAGCAGCCGGGGACAGGGGGTGGGAAACTATGGCTACACCTTC. V gene TRBV5-4 combines with J gene TRBJ1-2, with 11 bases fitting TRBD1. Trimming removed 4 bases from V and 2 bases from J; junction bases left unmatched: 7. The germline V gene encodes CDR1 SGHNT and CDR2 YYREEE (reference sequence). The CDR3 contains 16 residues. The full variable domain, completed using reference TRBV5-4 and TRBJ1-2, is ETGVTQSPTHLIKTRGQQVTLRCSSQSGHNTVSWYQQALGQGPQFIFQYYREEENGRGNFPPRFSGLQFPNYSSELNVNALELDDSALYLCASSRGQGVGNYGYTFGSGTRLTVV.

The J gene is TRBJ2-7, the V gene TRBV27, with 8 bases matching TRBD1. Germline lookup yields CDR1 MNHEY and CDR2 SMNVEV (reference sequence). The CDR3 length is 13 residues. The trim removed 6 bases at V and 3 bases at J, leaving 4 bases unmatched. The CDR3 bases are TGTGCCAGCAGCCGCGGACAGGGCTACGAGCAGTACTTC. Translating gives CASSRGQGYEQYF.

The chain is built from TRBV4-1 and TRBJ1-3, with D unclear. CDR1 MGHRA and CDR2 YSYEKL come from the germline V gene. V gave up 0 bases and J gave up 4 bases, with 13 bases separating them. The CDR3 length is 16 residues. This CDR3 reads CASSQDPTGSGNTIYF. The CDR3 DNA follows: TGCGCCAGCAGCCAAGATCCGACGGGGTCGGGAAACACCATATATTTT.

CDR3 in amino acids: CASSVTAYGNTIYF. The CDR3 DNA reads as TGTGCCAGCAGCGTAACAGCCTACGGAAACACCATATATTTT. V and J are TRBV9 and TRBJ1-3; D remains ambiguous. Germline-derived CDR1 and CDR2 are SGDLS and YYNGEE. V lost 1 base, J lost 4 bases, and 9 bases lay in between. The CDR3 spans 14 residues.

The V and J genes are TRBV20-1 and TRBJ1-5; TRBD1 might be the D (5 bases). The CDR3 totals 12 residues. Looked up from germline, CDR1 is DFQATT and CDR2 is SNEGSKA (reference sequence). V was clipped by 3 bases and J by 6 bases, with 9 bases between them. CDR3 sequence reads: CSASGGGQPQHF. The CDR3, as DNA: TGCAGTGCTAGTGGGGGAGGTCAGCCCCAGCATTTT.

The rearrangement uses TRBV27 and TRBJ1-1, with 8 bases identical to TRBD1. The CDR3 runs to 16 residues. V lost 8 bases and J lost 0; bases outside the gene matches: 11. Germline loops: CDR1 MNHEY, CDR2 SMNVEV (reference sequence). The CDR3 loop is CASFNRGAGMNTEAFF. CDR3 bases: TGTGCCAGCTTTAACAGGGGGGCTGGAATGAACACTGAAGCTTTCTTT.

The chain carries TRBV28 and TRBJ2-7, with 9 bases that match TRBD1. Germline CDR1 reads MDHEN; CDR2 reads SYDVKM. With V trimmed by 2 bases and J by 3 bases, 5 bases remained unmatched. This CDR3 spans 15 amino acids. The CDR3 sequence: CASSLGTGGGYEQYF. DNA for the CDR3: TGTGCCAGCAGTTTAGGCACAGGGGGCGGCTACGAGCAGTACTTC.

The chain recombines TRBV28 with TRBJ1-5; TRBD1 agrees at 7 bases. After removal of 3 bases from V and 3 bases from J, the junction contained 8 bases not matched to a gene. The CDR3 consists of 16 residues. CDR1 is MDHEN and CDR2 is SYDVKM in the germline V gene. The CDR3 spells CASSFGAGGTNQPQHF. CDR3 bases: TGTGCCAGCAGTTTCGGGGCAGGGGGAACCAATCAGCCCCAGCATTTT.

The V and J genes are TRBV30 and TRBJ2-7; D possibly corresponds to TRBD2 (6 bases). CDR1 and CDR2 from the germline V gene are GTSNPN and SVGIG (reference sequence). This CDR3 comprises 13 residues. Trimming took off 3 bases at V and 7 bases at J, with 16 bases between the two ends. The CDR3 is CAWSVFFAGEQYF. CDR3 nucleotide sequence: TGTGCCTGGAGCGTCTTTTTCGCGGGGGAGCAGTACTTC.

The CDR3 sequence is CAISDRLGNTEAFF. In nucleotides, the CDR3 is TGTGCCATCAGTGACAGACTAGGCAACACTGAAGCTTTCTTT. V and J are TRBV10-3 and TRBJ1-1; D is ambiguous. The V end lost 3 bases, the J end lost 2 bases, and 10 bases lay between the germline ends. CDR3 size: 14 residues. The V gene's germline CDR1 is ENHRY and CDR2 SYGVKD.